These T cell receptor beta chains were read from a single sample in a study of neurological immune-mediated disorders. TCRdb itself ran the 5' RACE reads through MiXCR, one entry per CDR3 protein. The profile covers approximately 50,000 distinct CDR3 sequences, with 10% appearing a single time and roughly 5.2% taken by the ten largest. Material: PBMCs. The receptors shown here come from a man in his 70s with HTLV-1-associated myelopathy (HAM/TSP). CDR3s include the opening cysteine and the closing phenylalanine or tryptophan. The D gene is left open where the match is weak. Not all rows give a size; the values are once, few, many and, for expanded clones, a class.

d_call: -; v_call: TRBV12-3/TRBV12-4; j_call: TRBJ2-3; clone_size: many; cdr3_aa: CASSLGSTDTQYF; cdr3_nt: TGTGCCAGCAGTTTAGGTAGCACAGATACGCAGTATTTT
d_call: -; v_call: TRBV7-8; j_call: TRBJ1-4; clone_size: many; cdr3_aa: CASSNPQELNEKLFF; cdr3_nt: TGTGCCAGCAGCAACCCACAGGAGCTTAATGAAAAACTGTTTTTT
d_call: -; v_call: TRBV10-3; j_call: TRBJ1-4; clone_size: -; cdr3_aa: CAISGVAGDEKLFF; cdr3_nt: TGTGCCATCTCGGGTGTTGCAGGGGATGAAAAACTGTTTTTT
d_call: -; v_call: TRBV7-2; j_call: TRBJ2-7; clone_size: many; cdr3_aa: CASSQPTDHEQYF; cdr3_nt: TGTGCCAGCAGCCAGCCCACCGATCACGAGCAGTACTTC
d_call: TRBD2; v_call: TRBV20-1; j_call: TRBJ2-1; clone_size: many; cdr3_aa: CSAKGGASGALRDEQFF; cdr3_nt: TGCAGTGCTAAAGGGGGAGCTAGCGGGGCCCTAAGGGATGAGCAGTTCTTC
d_call: -; v_call: TRBV6-2/TRBV6-3; j_call: TRBJ2-4; clone_size: many; cdr3_aa: CASSQARDKNIQYF; cdr3_nt: TGTGCCAGCAGTCAAGCGCGGGATAAAAACATTCAGTACTTC
d_call: -; v_call: TRBV2; j_call: TRBJ1-5; clone_size: -; cdr3_aa: CASTGRGSQPQHF; cdr3_nt: TGTGCCAGCACAGGGCGCGGGAGCCAGCCCCAGCATTTT
d_call: -; v_call: TRBV27; j_call: TRBJ2-1; clone_size: -; cdr3_aa: CASSLSAYNEQFF; cdr3_nt: TGTGCCAGCAGTTTATCCGCATACAATGAGCAGTTCTTC
d_call: TRBD1; v_call: TRBV5-1; j_call: TRBJ2-7; clone_size: many; cdr3_aa: CASSSGTGAYEQYF; cdr3_nt: TGCGCCAGCAGCTCCGGGACAGGAGCCTACGAGCAGTACTTC
d_call: -; v_call: TRBV7-3; j_call: TRBJ2-2; clone_size: many; cdr3_aa: CASSFAGGPGELFF; cdr3_nt: TGTGCCAGCAGCTTCGCTGGCGGCCCCGGGGAGCTGTTTTTT
d_call: TRBD1; v_call: TRBV28; j_call: TRBJ2-5; clone_size: many; cdr3_aa: CASSFLPGGEVQETQYF; cdr3_nt: TGTGCCAGCAGTTTTTTGCCAGGGGGCGAAGTACAAGAGACCCAGTACTTC
d_call: TRBD1; v_call: TRBV5-1; j_call: TRBJ2-7; clone_size: many; cdr3_aa: CASSWTGQASEQYF; cdr3_nt: TGCGCCAGCAGCTGGACCGGACAGGCCTCCGAGCAGTACTTC
d_call: -; v_call: TRBV10-3; j_call: TRBJ2-7; clone_size: many; cdr3_aa: CAISESPTTGTRGGEQYF; cdr3_nt: TGTGCCATCAGTGAGTCTCCCACGACGGGGACGCGCGGAGGGGAGCAGTACTTC
d_call: -; v_call: TRBV27; j_call: TRBJ2-7; clone_size: many; cdr3_aa: CASSAPGGPSYEQYF; cdr3_nt: TGTGCCAGCAGTGCCCCGGGCGGGCCTTCCTACGAGCAGTACTTC
d_call: -; v_call: TRBV15; j_call: TRBJ2-1; clone_size: -; cdr3_aa: CATSRDLVQNEQFF; cdr3_nt: TGTGCCACCAGCAGAGATCTTGTCCAAAATGAGCAGTTCTTC
d_call: -; v_call: TRBV28; j_call: TRBJ2-7; clone_size: many; cdr3_aa: CASGTKRYEQYF; cdr3_nt: TGTGCCAGCGGTACTAAGAGGTACGAGCAGTACTTC
d_call: TRBD2; v_call: TRBV6-2/TRBV6-3; j_call: TRBJ2-1; clone_size: many; cdr3_aa: CASGGLRGENNEQFF; cdr3_nt: TGTGCCAGCGGGGGACTGCGGGGGGAAAACAATGAGCAGTTCTTC